Listed below are T cell receptor beta chains from one sample, sequenced in a study of cytomegalovirus exposure and HLA in healthy donors. TCRdb's table, derived via immunoSEQ multiplex PCR, lists solely in-frame clones and lacks some. The sample gives under 200,000 clones, roughly 80% of which show up once; roughly 2% is in the top ten. Sequencing was done on a sample of PBMCs. These receptors all come from a human donor in good health. CDR3s include the opening cysteine and the closing phenylalanine or tryptophan. The order of the fields is D gene, V gene, J gene, clone size, CDR3 DNA, CDR3 protein. The D gene is left open where the match is weak. The size field is filled for only some rows; it gives once, few, many or a size class.

>TRBD2|TRBV7-7|TRBJ2-1|NA
TGTGCTAGCAAGCACGGGACTAGCGGGGGCCTGTACAATGAGCAGTTCTTC
CASKHGTSGGLYNEQFF
>NA|TRBV19|TRBJ1-1|once
TGTGCCAGTAGTATAGTGATCGGGACTGAAGCTTTCTTT
CASSIVIGTEAFF
>NA|TRBV10-3|TRBJ1-2|NA
TGTGCCATCAGTGACAGTGTCTATGGCTACACCTTC
CAISDSVYGYTF
>TRBD1|TRBV27|TRBJ1-6|NA
TGTGCCAGCAAGGGGGGACAGGTGAGGTCACCCCTCCACTTT
CASKGGQVRSPLHF
>NA|TRBV12-5|TRBJ2-2|once
TGTGCTAGTGGTTTGGGGTCGGACACCACCGGGGAGCTGTTTTTT
CASGLGSDTTGELFF
>NA|TRBV7-9|TRBJ2-1|NA
TGTGCCAGCAGCGCGGTCTCCCTAGCGCCTAAGTACAATGAGCAGTTCTTC
CASSAVSLAPKYNEQFF
>NA|TRBV7-6|TRBJ2-6|once
TGTGCCAGCAGCTTCGACGGGGGGCTCGGGGCCAACGTCCTGACTTTC
CASSFDGGLGANVLTF
>NA|TRBV9|TRBJ1-1|NA
TGTGCCAGCAGCAGTAGCTGGAACGGTGAAGCTTTCTTT
CASSSSWNGEAFF
>NA|TRBV4-1|TRBJ2-7|NA
TGCGCCAGCAGCCAAGAGGGTCCGGGACTGAAGACCTACGAGCAGTACTTC
CASSQEGPGLKTYEQYF
>TRBD2|TRBV27|TRBJ2-1|NA
TGTGCCAGCAGTTCCACGGGGGGGCCCTGTGAGCAGTTCTTC
CASSSTGGPCEQFF
>NA|TRBV20-1|TRBJ2-7|NA
TGCAGTGCTAAGACAGAGTACGAGCAGTACTTC
CSAKTEYEQYF
>TRBD1|TRBV5-1|TRBJ1-1|NA
TGCGCCAGCAGCCGTCGCGGGACAGGGGGTTCGGACACTGAAGCTTTCTTT
CASSRRGTGGSDTEAFF
>NA|TRBV7-2|TRBJ1-2|NA
TGTGCCAGCAGCCCTCAGGATAATGGCTACACCTTC
CASSPQDNGYTF
>NA|TRBV21-1|TRBJ2-2|NA
TGTGCCAGCAGCAAAGAGGACACGACGAACACCGGGGAGCTGTTTTTT
CASSKEDTTNTGELFF
>NA|TRBV5-1|TRBJ2-3|NA
TGCGCCAGCAGCTTGCGGTATCCTAGCACAGATACGCAGTATTTT
CASSLRYPSTDTQYF
>NA|TRBV7-9|TRBJ1-1|few
TGTGCCAGCAGCTTCGGACAGACCAACACTGAAGCTTTCTTT
CASSFGQTNTEAFF
>NA|TRBV2|TRBJ1-1|few
TGTGCCAGCAGTGTGCGGACAGTCGCAGACACTGAAGCTTTCTTT
CASSVRTVADTEAFF
>TRBD1|TRBV7-9|TRBJ1-1|NA
TGTGCCAGCAGCGCGGACAGGGGATGTGAGGTTTTCTTT
CASSADRGCEVFF
>NA|TRBV11-2|TRBJ2-7|NA
TGTGCCAGCAGCCTGGACTTCTACGAGCAGTACTTC
CASSLDFYEQYF
>TRBD2|TRBV19|TRBJ2-3|NA
TGTGCCAGTAGTAAGACGCGGGGGGGCGGCACAGATACGCAGTATTTT
CASSKTRGGGTDTQYF
>NA|TRBV2|TRBJ1-5|NA
TGTGCCAGCAGTGCAGGGCATGGGGGCAATCAGCCCCAGCATTTT
CASSAGHGGNQPQHF
>NA|TRBV6-5|TRBJ1-1|few
TGTGCCACCGGGAGAAGTACGAACACTGAAGCTTTCTTT
CATGRSTNTEAFF
>NA|TRBV7-2|TRBJ2-3|NA
TGTGCCAGCAGCTTAGGAGTGGAACGGGGTGGCACAGATACGCAGTATTTT
CASSLGVERGGTDTQYF
>TRBD2|TRBV28|TRBJ2-1|NA
TGTGCCAGCAGAGCGGGGGGGCCGAACAATGAGCAGTTCTTC
CASRAGGPNNEQFF
>NA|TRBV7-9|TRBJ2-7|NA
TGTGCCAGCAGCTTAGCAGGGGGACCCTACGAGCAGTACTTC
CASSLAGGPYEQYF
>TRBD1|TRBV19|TRBJ1-6|NA
TGTGCCAGTAGTGGAAGACAGGGGATAGATTCACCCCTCCACTTT
CASSGRQGIDSPLHF
>NA|TRBV7-2|TRBJ2-1|NA
TGTGCCAGCAGCCTTTCTCTGTACAATGAGCAGTTCTTC
CASSLSLYNEQFF
>TRBD2|TRBV4-2|TRBJ2-5|NA
TGTGCCAGCAGCCAAGAGGAGGCGGGGGATGGAGAGACCCAGTACTTC
CASSQEEAGDGETQYF
>TRBD1|TRBV7-2|TRBJ2-6|NA
TGTGCCAGCAGCTTTTCTACAGGGGGCCCCTGGGCCAACGTCCTGACTTTC
CASSFSTGGPWANVLTF
>TRBD1|TRBV7-8|TRBJ1-5|NA
TGTGCCAGCAGCCAGACAGGGCTTCAGCCCCAGCATTTT
CASSQTGLQPQHF
>TRBD1|TRBV7-2|TRBJ1-1|NA
TGTGCCAGCAGCGTCGACAGGGATACTGAAGCTTTCTTT
CASSVDRDTEAFF
>TRBD2|TRBV7-6|TRBJ2-3|NA
TGTGCCAGCAGCTTATATAGCGGGGGAGATACGCAGTATTTT
CASSLYSGGDTQYF
>NA|TRBV6-4|TRBJ1-4|NA
TGTGCCAGCCCTTCTCGGGGGAGGGAGGAAAAACTGTTTTTT
CASPSRGREEKLFF
>TRBD1|TRBV5-1|TRBJ1-4|NA
TGCGCCAGCAGCCCGGGACAGACTTATGAAAAACTGTTTTTT
CASSPGQTYEKLFF
>TRBD2|TRBV5-4|TRBJ2-1|NA
TGTGCCAGCCAACTAGCGTCTTCCTACAATGAGCAGTTCTTC
CASQLASSYNEQFF
>NA|TRBV21-1|TRBJ2-7|NA
TGTGCCAGCAGCCGGGACAGCGGGTACGAGCAGTACTTC
CASSRDSGYEQYF
>NA|TRBV5-1|TRBJ1-1|few
TGCGCCAGCAGCGGACAGCCCTGGGGGAACACTGAAGCTTTCTTT
CASSGQPWGNTEAFF
>NA|TRBV7-9|TRBJ1-1|NA
TGTGCCAGCAGCCCGGCACAGGGCGCAAACACTGAAGCTTTCTTT
CASSPAQGANTEAFF
>TRBD1|TRBV9|TRBJ2-1|NA
TGTGCCAGCAGCGTATCGGACAGGGAGGTCAATGAGCAGTTCTTC
CASSVSDREVNEQFF
>NA|TRBV5-5|TRBJ1-2|NA
TGTGCCAGCAGCTTGGGCGTTCAGGGCTTATATGGCTACACCTTC
CASSLGVQGLYGYTF
>TRBD1|TRBV15|TRBJ1-3|NA
TGTGCCACCAGCAGGACAGGGGGAACGGGAAACACCATATATTTT
CATSRTGGTGNTIYF
>TRBD1|TRBV6-5|TRBJ2-5|NA
TGTGCCAGCAGTTACCACCCCCGGGGACAGGGGGCCCAGTACTTC
CASSYHPRGQGAQYF
>TRBD2|TRBV27|TRBJ2-7|NA
TGTGCCAGCAGTTTATACGCGGGGGGGCTTAACTACGAGCAGTACTTC
CASSLYAGGLNYEQYF
>NA|TRBV6-5|TRBJ1-1|NA
TGTGCCAGCAGGGATTCAGGGGCGAACACTGAAGCTTTCTTT
CASRDSGANTEAFF
>NA|TRBV19|TRBJ2-7|NA
TGTGCCAGTAGTATCTCGGCTAGCGAGTGGGAGCAGTACTTC
CASSISASEWEQYF
>NA|TRBV4-1|TRBJ1-5|NA
TGCGCCAGCAGCCCTGGGGGGGGATGGCAGCCCCAGCATTTT
CASSPGGGWQPQHF
>NA|TRBV5-5|TRBJ2-7|NA
TGTGCCAGCAGCTTGACGACTGCCTACGAGCAGTACTTC
CASSLTTAYEQYF
>TRBD1|TRBV7-9|TRBJ1-1|NA
TGTGCCAGCAATCTACAGGGGCGCGAAGACACTGAAGCTTTCTTT
CASNLQGREDTEAFF
>NA|TRBV5-6|TRBJ2-2|NA
TGTGCCAGCAGCTTCCGGAGGTACACCGGGGAGCTGTTTTTT
CASSFRRYTGELFF